Listed below are T cell receptor beta chains from one sample, sequenced in a study of tumor-infiltrating lymphocytes in glioblastoma multiforme. TCRdb called the multiplex PCR reads again in MiXCR, with one record for every CDR3 protein. The table shows around 15,000 distinct CDR3 sequences, with roughly two thirds occurring only once. The specimen was brain tumor tissue. These receptors were taken from a male donor with glioblastoma. The CDR3 runs from the conserved cysteine through the conserved F or W. A D gene is named only where the DNA matches it firmly. The size entry is marked missing in some rows and otherwise reads once, few, many or a size class.

J gene	V gene	D gene	clone size	CDR3 DNA	CDR3 protein
TRBJ2-7	TRBV12-3/TRBV12-4	.	.	TGTGCCAGCAGCCGGGCCCCAAGCGAGCAGTACTTC	CASSRAPSEQYF
TRBJ2-1	TRBV20-1	.	.	TGCAGTGCTAGAGATCTCGGAGGGACCCCCAACTCCTACAATGAGCAGTTCTTC	CSARDLGGTPNSYNEQFF
TRBJ1-6	TRBV20-1	.	.	TGTAATGCTAGAGGGCGGGGTTCCGTGAATTCACCCCTCCATTTT	CNARGRGSVNSPLHF
TRBJ2-7	TRBV4-1	TRBD1	once	TGCGCCAGCAGCCAATACGACAGGGCGGACTACGAGCAGTACTTC	CASSQYDRADYEQYF
TRBJ2-7	TRBV11-1	TRBD1	few	TGTGCCAGCAGCCTTCGGACAGGGGTCACCTACGAGCAGTACTTT	CASSLRTGVTYEQYF
TRBJ2-7	TRBV29-1	.	.	TGCAGCGTATCGGACAGCGGAGGGACCTACGAGCGGTACTTC	CSVSDSGGTYERYF
TRBJ2-7	TRBV29-1	TRBD2	many	TGCAGCGCCGCAGGGCTAGCGGGGGACTACGAGCAGTACTTC	CSAAGLAGDYEQYF
TRBJ2-7	TRBV11-2	.	.	TGTGCCAGCAGCGCCCCGCCCCTTGGCCACGAGCAGTACTTC	CASSAPPLGHEQYF
TRBJ2-7	TRBV11-3	.	once	TGTACCAGCAGCTTAGTTCCCGACGAGCAGTACTTC	CTSSLVPDEQYF
TRBJ2-1	TRBV6-4	TRBD2	many	TGTGCCAGCAGCCCGACTAGCGGGATTAGGAATGAGCAGTTCTTC	CASSPTSGIRNEQFF
TRBJ2-7	TRBV2	TRBD1	many	TGTGCCAGCAGTGGACAGGGTTTGGCCGAGCAGTACTTC	CASSGQGLAEQYF
TRBJ2-7	TRBV11-1	.	.	TGTGCCAGCAGCTTAGTGCAGGGGACGGCGCAGTACTTC	CASSLVQGTAQYF
TRBJ2-1	TRBV20-1	TRBD2	.	TGCAGTGCCCTTACTAGCGGCTCCTACAATGAGCAGTTCTTC	CSALTSGSYNEQFF
TRBJ2-7	TRBV29-1	TRBD1	few	TGCAGCGTTCCTACAGGGGGCGCGGAGCAGTACTTC	CSVPTGGAEQYF
TRBJ1-5	TRBV20-1	.	.	TGCAGTGCTACAGGAGGCGCGGGTCAGCCCCAGCAGTTT	CSATGGAGQPQQF
TRBJ2-1	TRBV11-2	.	.	TGTGCCAGCAGCTTAGTTAGGGGTTTCGCCTACAATGATCGGTTCTTC	CASSLVRGFAYNDRFF
TRBJ1-1	TRBV12-3/TRBV12-4	TRBD1	.	TGTGCCAGTAGGGACAGACGGGAAGACACTGAAGCTTTCTTT	CASRDRREDTEAFF
TRBJ1-3	TRBV20-1	.	.	TGCAGTGCCCGTTCCGGAGCAGCGGGAAACACCATATATTTT	CSARSGAAGNTIYF
TRBJ2-3	TRBV5-4	.	.	TGTGCCAGCCAGGGCGACAAGGCGGCAGATACTCAATATTTT	CASQGDKAADTQYF
TRBJ2-7	TRBV20-1	TRBD2	few	TGCAGTGCTAGGGTGCTAGCGGGAGGGTTGTGCGAGCAGTACTTC	CSARVLAGGLCEQYF
TRBJ2-2	TRBV11-2	TRBD2	once	TGTGCCAGCAGGGGGATGGGTGCGGGAGTCCCGGGGGAGCTGCTATTT	CASRGMGAGVPGELLF
TRBJ2-7	TRBV29-1	.	.	TGCAGCGTTGAAGGACAGGGAGGCTACGAGCAGTACTTC	CSVEGQGGYEQYF
TRBJ1-2	TRBV4-1	TRBD1	.	TGCGCCAGCAAATACGGGACAGGGGATGGCTACACCTTC	CASKYGTGDGYTF
TRBJ2-1	TRBV11-3	.	.	TGTGCCTTCAGCTTTAATAACTACAATGAGCAGTTCTTC	CAFSFNNYNEQFF
TRBJ1-5	TRBV27	.	.	TGTGCCAGCGGCAAGATCAATCAGCCCCAGCATTTT	CASGKINQPQHF
TRBJ2-5	TRBV11-1	.	.	TGTGCCAGCGGCTTAGGCCACTGGTTTGCCCAGTACTTC	CASGLGHWFAQYF
TRBJ2-2	TRBV11-2	TRBD1	large	TGTGCCAGCACCCCCCGACAGGGCGATGGCACCGGGGAGCTGTTTTTT	CASTPRQGDGTGELFF
TRBJ2-1	TRBV29-1	.	.	TGCAGTGCTCGGGACGTGAGCTCATACAATGAGCAGTTCTTC	CSARDVSSYNEQFF
TRBJ1-1	TRBV6-5	.	.	TGTGCCACCGGGAGGACTGAAGCTTTCTTT	CATGRTEAFF
TRBJ2-7	TRBV20-1	TRBD2	.	TGCATTGCTAGGACACTAGCGGGAGTCCACGAGCAGTACTTC	CIARTLAGVHEQYF
TRBJ2-5	TRBV11-3	TRBD2	.	TGTGCCAGCAGCCCCGGGACTAGCGATCGAGAGACCCAGTACTTC	CASSPGTSDRETQYF
TRBJ2-3	TRBV6-5	.	.	TGTGCCAGCACGCACGGGGATACGAAGTATTTT	CASTHGDTKYF
TRBJ2-7	TRBV6-5	.	.	TGTGCCAGCAGTTACTCCCTACAGCAGGCCCACGAGCAGTACTTC	CASSYSLQQAHEQYF
TRBJ2-5	TRBV11-2	.	many	TGTGCCAGCAGCAGAGACCCATCTGGGACCCAGTACTTC	CASSRDPSGTQYF
TRBJ2-1	TRBV7-9	.	.	TGTGCCAGCAGCGCCAAACTACTAGTGGGGGGAAACAATGAGCAGTTCTTC	CASSAKLLVGGNNEQFF
TRBJ2-3	TRBV11-2	TRBD2	.	TGTGCCAGCAGCTTGTTTTACTCGGGAGGGATCACAGATGCGCAGTATTTT	CASSLFYSGGITDAQYF
TRBJ2-2	TRBV11-3	TRBD2	.	TGTGCCGGCAGTACCACCTCCAGACTAGCGGGAGAAACCTGGGAGCTGTTTTTT	CAGSTTSRLAGETWELFF
TRBJ2-3	TRBV11-2	.	few	TGTGCCAGCAGCCGGACAGATACGCAGTATTTT	CASSRTDTQYF
TRBJ2-7	TRBV20-1	TRBD1	.	TGCAGTGCGCGACAGGGGGAGTACGAGCAGTACTTC	CSARQGEYEQYF
TRBJ2-5	TRBV6-5	.	.	TGTGCCAGCAGTTACAATGGGGGAGGGACCCAGTACTTC	CASSYNGGGTQYF